The T cell receptor beta chain described here comes from a study of immune cell composition in non-small cell lung cancer. Using immunoSEQ multiplex PCR, the repertoire was profiled, and TCRdb retains in-frame clones only, with some absent. The profile covers around 4,500 clones, with roughly 88% appearing a single time and 9.9% taken by the ten largest. CDR3 length: 17 residues. Germline values: CDR1 SGHDT, CDR2 YYEEEE. Trimming removed 3 bases at V and 0 bases at J, with 16 bases between. This TCR was sampled from a human donor with non-small cell lung cancer. The rearrangement joins TRBV5-6 to TRBJ1-3; no clear D. The sample was lung tumor tissue. The CDR3 region is CASSSTAGSLSGNTIYF. The CDR3 nucleotides are TGTGCCAGCAGCTCGACTGCTGGTAGTCTCTCTGGAAACACCATATATTTT.